Here is one TCR beta chain with its context. Its antigen is not identified. The trim removed 4 bases at V and 7 bases at J, leaving 7 bases unmatched. This CDR3 is 16 amino acids long. Germline-derived CDR1 and CDR2 are MNHEY and SVGEGT. RNA transcripts served as the template for amplifying TCR beta CDR3 regions. The HTBI set primed first-round TCR CDR3 RT-PCR. In TCRdb, the multiplex PCR reads were re-called with MiXCR into one record per CDR3 protein. The sample lists some 490,000 distinct CDR3 sequences; less than 25% were seen once. Clinical symptoms, serum thyroxine, TRAb, thyroid ultrasound and orbital computed tomography established diagnosis. Extraction of PBMCs used 10 ml of fresh peripheral blood. The data stem from a study of T cells in Graves' hyperthyroidism and ophthalmopathy. Study results and limitations: Most clonotypes expanded in the thyroid (above 0.001) were also present in blood. The model's output predicted ophthalmopathy at a median of roughly 6.9 months prior to onset.

The receptor's source is a woman in her 70s with Graves' ophthalmopathy. The sequencing input was blood. The chain has TRBV6-2 or TRBV6-3 and TRBJ2-2; 12 bases line up with TRBD2. The CDR3 spells CASSLASGRAIGELFF. Here the CDR3 DNA reads TGTGCCAGCAGTTTGGCTAGCGGGAGGGCCATCGGGGAGCTGTTTTTT.